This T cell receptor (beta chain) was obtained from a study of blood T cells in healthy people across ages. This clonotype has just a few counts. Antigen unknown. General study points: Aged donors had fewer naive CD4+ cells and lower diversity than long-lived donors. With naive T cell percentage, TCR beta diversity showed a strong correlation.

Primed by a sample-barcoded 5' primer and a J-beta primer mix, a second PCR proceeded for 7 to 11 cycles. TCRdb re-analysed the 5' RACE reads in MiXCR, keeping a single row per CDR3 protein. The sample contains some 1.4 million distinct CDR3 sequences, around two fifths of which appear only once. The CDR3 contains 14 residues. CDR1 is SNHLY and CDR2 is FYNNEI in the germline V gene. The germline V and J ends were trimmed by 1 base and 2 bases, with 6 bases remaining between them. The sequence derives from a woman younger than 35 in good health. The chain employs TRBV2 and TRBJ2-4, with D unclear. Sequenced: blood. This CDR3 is CASSEDVSKNIQYF. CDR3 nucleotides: TGTGCCAGCAGTGAAGACGTGTCCAAAAACATTCAGTACTTC.